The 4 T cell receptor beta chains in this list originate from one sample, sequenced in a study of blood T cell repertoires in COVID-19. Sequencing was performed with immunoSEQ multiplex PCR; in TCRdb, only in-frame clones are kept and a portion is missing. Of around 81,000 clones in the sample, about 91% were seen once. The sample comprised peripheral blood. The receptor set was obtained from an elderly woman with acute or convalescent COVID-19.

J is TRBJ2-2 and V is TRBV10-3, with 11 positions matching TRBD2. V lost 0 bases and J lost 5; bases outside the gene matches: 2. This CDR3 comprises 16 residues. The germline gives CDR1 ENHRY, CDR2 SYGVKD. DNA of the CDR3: TGTGCCATCAGTGAGTCCGGGACTAGCGGAACCGGGGAGCTGTTTTTT. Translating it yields CAISESGTSGTGELFF.

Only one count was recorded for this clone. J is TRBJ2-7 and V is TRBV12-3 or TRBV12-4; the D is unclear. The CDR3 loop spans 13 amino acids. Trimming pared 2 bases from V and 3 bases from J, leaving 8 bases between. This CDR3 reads CASSLLSLYEQYF. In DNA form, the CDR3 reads TGTGCCAGCAGTTTACTATCGCTCTACGAGCAGTACTTC.

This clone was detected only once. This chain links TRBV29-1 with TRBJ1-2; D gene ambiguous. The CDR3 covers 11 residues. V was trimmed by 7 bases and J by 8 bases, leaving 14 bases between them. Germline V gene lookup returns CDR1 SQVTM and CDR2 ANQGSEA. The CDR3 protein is CSGLGGQGYTF. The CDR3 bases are TGCAGCGGCCTCGGAGGGCAGGGCTACACCTTC.

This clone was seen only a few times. The CDR3 DNA sequence: TGTGCCAGCAGCCTCCGACTAGAGGGGCCTGATACGCAGTATTTT. It translates to CASSLRLEGPDTQYF. This chain joins TRBV3-1 (or the pseudogene TRBV3-2) and TRBJ2-3, with a weak D call TRBD2 (6 bases). This CDR3 comprises 15 residues. CDR1 and CDR2 (germline): LGHDT, YNNKEL (reference sequence). Between the trimmed V and J ends, which lost 4 bases and 6 bases, there was a span of 17 bases.